What follows are 5 T cell receptor beta chains derived from one specimen sequenced in a study of cytomegalovirus exposure and HLA in healthy donors. PCR used 60 Vbeta primers and 13 Jbeta primers. Repertoires were generated with immunoSEQ multiplex PCR, while TCRdb's copy carries only in-frame clones and drops some. The profile shows some 77,000 clones, roughly three quarters of them singletons. The sample consisted of PBMCs. The receptor set was obtained from a woman between 45 and 60 years old in good health and CMV-seropositive.

In the case of this clone: One end of the junction varies from germline; a read error may be responsible. V is TRBV5-1 and J is TRBJ2-1, with TRBD2 matching 10 bases. This CDR3 is 15 amino acids long. Germline-derived CDR1 and CDR2 are SGHRS and YFSETQ. The CDR3 DNA follows: TGCGCCAGCAGCTTGGGACTAGCGGGCTACTATGAGCAGTTCTTC. It encodes CASSLGLAGYYEQFF.

The chain uses TRBV9 and TRBJ2-7; the D gene is possibly TRBD2 (6 bases). This CDR3 spans 17 amino acids. Trimming stripped 0 bases from V and 3 bases from J, with 19 bases between. Germline CDR1 is SGDLS and CDR2 is YYNGEE. The CDR3 here is CASSVAGLLANLYEQYV. Here the CDR3 DNA reads TGTGCCAGCAGCGTAGCAGGATTGCTAGCGAACCTCTACGAGCAGTACGTC.

A single count supports this clone. The rearrangement uses TRBV9 and TRBJ1-1, with a possible D match to TRBD1 (6 bases). Germline lookup yields CDR1 SGDLS and CDR2 YYNGEE. V lost 0 bases, J lost 1 base, and 13 bases lay in between. There are 16 residues in the CDR3. The CDR3 reads CASSVGVGASNTEAFF. As DNA, the CDR3 is TGTGCCAGCAGCGTAGGGGTGGGGGCGTCGAACACTGAAGCTTTCTTT.

V usage is TRBV6-5 and J usage is TRBJ1-6; 10 bases agree with TRBD1. Germline values: CDR1 MNHEY, CDR2 SVGAGI. J was trimmed by 7 bases and V by 6 bases; bases with no gene match: 6. CDR3 length: 15 residues. The CDR3 here is CASSNDRGQNSPLHF. As DNA, the CDR3 is TGTGCCAGCAGCAATGACAGGGGGCAAAATTCACCCCTCCACTTT.

CDR3 amino acids: CASSITPGAADYGYTF. As DNA, the CDR3 is TGTGCCAGTAGTATAACGCCGGGAGCAGCCGATTATGGCTACACCTTC. V is TRBV19 and J is TRBJ1-2; no firm D call. The germline CDR1 and CDR2 sequences are LNHDA and SQIVND (reference sequence). The CDR3 runs 16 residues. V lost 2 bases, J lost 5 bases, and 18 bases lay in between.